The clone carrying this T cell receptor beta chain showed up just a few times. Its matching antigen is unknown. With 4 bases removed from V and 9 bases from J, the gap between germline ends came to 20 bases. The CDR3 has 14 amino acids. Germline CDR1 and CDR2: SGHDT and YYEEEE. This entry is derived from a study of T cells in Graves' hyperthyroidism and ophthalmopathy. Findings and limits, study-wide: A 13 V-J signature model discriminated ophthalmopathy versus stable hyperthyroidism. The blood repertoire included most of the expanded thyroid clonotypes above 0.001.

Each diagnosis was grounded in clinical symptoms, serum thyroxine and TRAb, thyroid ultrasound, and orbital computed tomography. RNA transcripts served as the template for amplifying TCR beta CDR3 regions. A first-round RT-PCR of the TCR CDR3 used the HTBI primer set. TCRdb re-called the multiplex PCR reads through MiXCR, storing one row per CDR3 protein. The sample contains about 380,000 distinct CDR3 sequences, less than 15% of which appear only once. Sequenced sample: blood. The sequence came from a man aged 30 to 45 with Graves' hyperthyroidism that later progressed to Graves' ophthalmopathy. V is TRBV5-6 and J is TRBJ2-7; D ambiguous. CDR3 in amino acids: CASSESLALGWQYF. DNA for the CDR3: TGTGCCAGCAGCGAGTCTCTGGCCTTGGGTTGGCAGTACTTC.